What follows are 12 T cell receptor beta chains derived from one specimen sequenced in a study of human T cells and chemical hapten exposure. The time point: healthy volunteer bleed at 6 weeks. The authors' total RNA extraction used unfractionated whole blood. TCRdb reanalysed the RACE reads using MiXCR and keeps one entry per CDR3 protein. The table includes 65,000 to 95,000 distinct CDR3 sequences, 7% to 9.5% detected once. The sequenced sample consisted of whole blood. All receptors derive from a female donor in good health. Some clones in this sample may be carry-over from other donors' samples.

The sample holds a few counts of this clonotype. The chain is built from TRBV28 and TRBJ1-2; TRBD1 is a possible D gene (5 bases). CDR3 size: 17 residues. Trimming removed 1 base from V and 0 bases from J, with 15 bases in between. Germline CDR1 reads MDHEN; CDR2 reads SYDVKM. The CDR3 bases are TGTGCCAGCAGTTTATATCAGGGAGGACACCCTAACTATGGCTACACCTTC. It yields the protein CASSLYQGGHPNYGYTF.

The gene calls are TRBV14 and TRBJ1-6; D unresolved. V lost 1 base and J 0 bases, leaving 13 bases between the germline ends. CDR1 SGHDN and CDR2 FVKESK come from the germline V gene. The CDR3 totals 18 residues. CDR3 nucleotide sequence: TGTGCCAGCAGCCAAGGCGGGCAGCCGAGCTCCTATAATTCACCCCTCCACTTT. The encoded protein is CASSQGGQPSSYNSPLHF.

This clonotype was counted at least ten times. The rearrangement uses TRBV2 and TRBJ1-6; D call uncertain. The CDR3 runs 15 residues. CDR1 and CDR2 from the germline V gene are SNHLY and FYNNEI. Between the trimmed V and J ends, which lost 6 bases and 0 bases, there was a span of 9 bases. DNA for the CDR3: TGTGCCAGCAGGGTTGGTGACTCCTATAATTCACCCCTCCACTTT. It translates to CASRVGDSYNSPLHF.

This clonotype appeared a few times. The chain employs TRBV5-1 and TRBJ2-5, with D possibly called TRBD1 or TRBD2 (5 bases each). V lost 3 bases to trimming and J lost 5 bases, with 14 bases between them. The CDR3 consists of 14 residues. Looked up from germline, CDR1 is SGHRS and CDR2 is YFSETQ. The CDR3: CASSWGTREETQYF. DNA of the CDR3: TGCGCCAGCAGCTGGGGAACCAGGGAGGAGACCCAGTACTTC.

The rearrangement uses TRBV7-2 and TRBJ2-5, with D uncertain. With 5 bases removed from V and 4 bases from J, the gap between germline ends came to 11 bases. This CDR3 spans 13 amino acids. Looked up from germline, CDR1 is SGHTA and CDR2 is FQGNSA. The CDR3 region is CASSPPIGETQYF. CDR3 nucleotides: TGTGCCAGCAGCCCCCCCATAGGAGAGACCCAGTACTTC. The full variable domain, with the rest looked up from reference TRBV7-2 and TRBJ2-5, is GAGVSQSPSNKVTEKGKDVELRCDPISGHTALYWYRQSLGQGLEFLIYFQGNSAPDKSGLPSDRFSAERTGGSVSTLTIQRTQQEDSAVYLCASSPPIGETQYFGPGTRLLVL.

This clonotype has at least ten counts. DNA of the CDR3: TGTGCCAGCAGTTACGGACAGGGCCTGAACACTGAAGCTTTCTTT. Amino acids: CASSYGQGLNTEAFF. This chain uses TRBV6-2 or TRBV6-3 with TRBJ1-1; 8 bases map to TRBD1. The germline CDR1 and CDR2 sequences are MNHEY and SVGEGT. The CDR3 is 15 residues long. V trimming: 2 bases; J trimming: 0 bases; junction bases outside the gene matches: 2.

The chain links TRBV5-1 to TRBJ2-1; 12 bases fit TRBD2. This CDR3 is built from 18 residues. The V gene end was trimmed by 4 bases and the J gene end by 10 bases; junction bases not matched to a gene: 18. The germline V gene has CDR1 SGHRS and CDR2 YFSETQ. Written as DNA, the CDR3 is TGCGCCAGCAGCCCCACGAGGCTGGGACTAGCGGGTATCGGGGAGCAGTTCTTC. Translated, it gives CASSPTRLGLAGIGEQFF.

This clonotype was picked up a small number of times. V is TRBV7-9 and J is TRBJ1-4; 9 bases align to TRBD1. This CDR3 is 15 amino acids long. CDR1 and CDR2 from the germline V gene are SEHNR and FQNEAQ (reference sequence). Trimming took 3 bases from V and 10 from J; bases not matched to a gene: 9. The chain's CDR3 is CASSFSGTGSGKLFF. CDR3 DNA: TGTGCCAGCAGCTTTTCCGGGACAGGGTCGGGAAAACTGTTTTTT.

This clonotype was detected a few times. The CDR3: CAAGRQGEQYF. The DNA of the CDR3 is TGTGCCGCAGGGAGGCAGGGCGAGCAGTACTTC. The chain links TRBV6-5 to TRBJ2-7; tentatively, D is TRBD2 (6 bases). CDR3 length: 11 residues. The germline V gene has CDR1 MNHEY and CDR2 SVGAGI. V was pared by 11 bases and J by 6 bases, with 14 bases between.

This chain connects TRBV7-2 to TRBJ1-6; D unclear. Germline assignment: CDR1 SGHTA and CDR2 FQGNSA. This CDR3 contains 18 residues. V was trimmed by 0 bases and J by 2 bases, leaving 14 bases between them. The CDR3 sequence is CASSLAVGTGTYNSPLHF. CDR3 nucleotides: TGTGCCAGCAGCTTAGCCGTCGGAACTGGGACCTATAATTCACCCCTCCACTTT.

This clonotype was seen just once. The rearrangement joins TRBV6-1 to TRBJ1-4, with D tentatively TRBD1 (6 bases). Deletions cut 5 bases from V and 8 bases from J, with 15 bases between. The CDR3 is 14 residues long. Germline V CDR1 and CDR2: MNHNS, SASEGT. In nucleotides, the CDR3 is TGTGCCAGCAGTCCTCAGGGGAGAGGAGAAAAACTGTTTTTT. It encodes CASSPQGRGEKLFF.

This clonotype was observed a few times. The chain has TRBV6-5 and TRBJ1-6; no clear D. CDR3 length: 14 amino acids. V lost 6 bases to trimming and J lost 8 bases, with 14 bases between them. The germline gives CDR1 MNHEY, CDR2 SVGAGI. The CDR3 loop is CASSRLPRDSPLHF. CDR3 DNA: TGTGCCAGCAGCCGTCTTCCTAGGGATTCACCCCTCCACTTT.